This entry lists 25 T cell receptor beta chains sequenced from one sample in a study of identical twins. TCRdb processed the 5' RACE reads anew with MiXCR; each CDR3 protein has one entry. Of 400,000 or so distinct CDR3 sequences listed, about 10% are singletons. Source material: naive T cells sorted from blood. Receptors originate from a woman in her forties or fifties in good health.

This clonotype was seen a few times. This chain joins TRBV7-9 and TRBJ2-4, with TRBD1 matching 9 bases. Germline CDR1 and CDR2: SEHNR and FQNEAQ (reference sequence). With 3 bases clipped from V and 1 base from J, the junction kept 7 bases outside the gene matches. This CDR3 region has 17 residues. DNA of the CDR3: TGTGCCAGCAGCTTCTGGACAGGGGAGCTTGCCAAAAACATTCAGTACTTC. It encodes CASSFWTGELAKNIQYF.

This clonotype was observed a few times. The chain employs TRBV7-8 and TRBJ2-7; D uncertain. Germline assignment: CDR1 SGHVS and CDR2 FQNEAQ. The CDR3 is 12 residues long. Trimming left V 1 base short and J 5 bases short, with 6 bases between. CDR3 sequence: CASSLVANEQYV. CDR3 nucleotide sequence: TGTGCCAGCAGCTTAGTGGCTAACGAGCAGTACGTC.

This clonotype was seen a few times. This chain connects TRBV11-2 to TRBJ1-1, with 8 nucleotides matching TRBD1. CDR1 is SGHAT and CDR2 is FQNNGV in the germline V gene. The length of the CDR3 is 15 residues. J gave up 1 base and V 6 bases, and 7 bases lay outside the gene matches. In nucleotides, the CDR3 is TGTGCCAGCAGTCGACCAACAGGGGGGAACACTGAAGCTTTCTTT. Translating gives CASSRPTGGNTEAFF.

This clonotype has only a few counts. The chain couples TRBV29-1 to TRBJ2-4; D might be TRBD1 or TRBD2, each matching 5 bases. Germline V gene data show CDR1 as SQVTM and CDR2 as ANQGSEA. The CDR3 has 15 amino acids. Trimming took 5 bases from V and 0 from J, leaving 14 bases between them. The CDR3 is CSVKGTELAKNIQYF. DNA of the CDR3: TGCAGCGTTAAAGGGACCGAATTAGCCAAAAACATTCAGTACTTC.

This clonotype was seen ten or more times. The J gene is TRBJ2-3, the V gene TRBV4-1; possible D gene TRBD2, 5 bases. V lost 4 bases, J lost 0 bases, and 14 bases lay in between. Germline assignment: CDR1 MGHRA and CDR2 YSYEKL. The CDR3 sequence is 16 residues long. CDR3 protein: CASSPLGSASTDTQYF. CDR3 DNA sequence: TGCGCCAGCAGCCCTCTCGGTAGCGCGAGCACAGATACGCAGTATTTT.

CDR3 bases: TGTGCCAGTAGACCAGGGGGCTATGGCTACACCTTC. Its protein product is CASRPGGYGYTF. The chain uses TRBV19 and TRBJ1-2, with TRBD1 matching 7 bases. The V segment lost 6 bases and the J segment 4 bases; nucleotides outside the gene matches: 2. This CDR3 comprises 12 residues. Germline V gene data show CDR1 as LNHDA and CDR2 as SQIVND (reference sequence).

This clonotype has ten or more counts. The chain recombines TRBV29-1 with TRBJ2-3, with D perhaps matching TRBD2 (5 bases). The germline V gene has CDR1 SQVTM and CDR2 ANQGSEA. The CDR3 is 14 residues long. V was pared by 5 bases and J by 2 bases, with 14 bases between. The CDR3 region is CSVRMRALTDTQYF. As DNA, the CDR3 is TGCAGCGTTAGGATGAGGGCTCTCACAGATACGCAGTATTTT.

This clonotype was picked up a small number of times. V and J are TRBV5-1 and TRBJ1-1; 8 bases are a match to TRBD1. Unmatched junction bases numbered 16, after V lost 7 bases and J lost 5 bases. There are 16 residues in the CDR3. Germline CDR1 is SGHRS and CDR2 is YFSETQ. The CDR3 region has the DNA TGCGCCAGCTCCCCCCGCATTGACAGGGGCAATACTGAAGCTTTCTTT. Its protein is CASSPRIDRGNTEAFF.

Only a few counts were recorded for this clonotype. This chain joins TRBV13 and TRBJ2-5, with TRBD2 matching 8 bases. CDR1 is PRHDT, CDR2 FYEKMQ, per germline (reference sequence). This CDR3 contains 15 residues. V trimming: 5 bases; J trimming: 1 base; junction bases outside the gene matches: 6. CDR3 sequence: CASSLLAESQETQYF. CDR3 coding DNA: TGTGCCAGCAGCCTACTAGCGGAGTCCCAAGAGACCCAGTACTTC.

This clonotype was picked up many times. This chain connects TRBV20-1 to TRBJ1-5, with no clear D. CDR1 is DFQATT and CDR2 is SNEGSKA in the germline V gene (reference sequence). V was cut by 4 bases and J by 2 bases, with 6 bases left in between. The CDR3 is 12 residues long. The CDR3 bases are TGCAGTGCTAACGTGGGCAATCAGCCCCAGCATTTT. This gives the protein CSANVGNQPQHF.

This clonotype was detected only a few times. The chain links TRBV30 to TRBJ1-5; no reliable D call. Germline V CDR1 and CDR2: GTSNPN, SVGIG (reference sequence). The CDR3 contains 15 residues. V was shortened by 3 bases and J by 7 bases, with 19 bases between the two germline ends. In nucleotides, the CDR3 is TGTGCCTGGAGCTCGACTGGAAACCAGAGACAGCCCCAGCATTTT. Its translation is CAWSSTGNQRQPQHF. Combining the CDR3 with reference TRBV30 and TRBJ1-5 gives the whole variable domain SQTIHQWPATLVQPVGSPLSLECTVEGTSNPNLYWYRQAAGRGLQLLFYSVGIGQISSEVPQNLSASRPQDRQFILSSKKLLLSDSGFYLCAWSSTGNQRQPQHFGDGTRLSIL.

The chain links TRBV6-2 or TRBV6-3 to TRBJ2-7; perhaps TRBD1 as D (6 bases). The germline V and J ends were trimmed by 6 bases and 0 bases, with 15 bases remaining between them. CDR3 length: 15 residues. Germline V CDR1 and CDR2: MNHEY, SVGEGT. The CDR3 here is CASSAQGFPSYEQYV. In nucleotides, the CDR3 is TGTGCCAGCAGCGCTCAGGGGTTCCCCTCCTACGAGCAGTACGTC.

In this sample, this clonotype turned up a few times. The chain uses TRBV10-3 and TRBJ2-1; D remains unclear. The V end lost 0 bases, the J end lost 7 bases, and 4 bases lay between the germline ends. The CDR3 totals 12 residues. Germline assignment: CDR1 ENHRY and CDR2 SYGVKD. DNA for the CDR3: TGTGCCATCAGTGAGTCAGGAAATGAGCAGTTCTTC. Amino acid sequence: CAISESGNEQFF.

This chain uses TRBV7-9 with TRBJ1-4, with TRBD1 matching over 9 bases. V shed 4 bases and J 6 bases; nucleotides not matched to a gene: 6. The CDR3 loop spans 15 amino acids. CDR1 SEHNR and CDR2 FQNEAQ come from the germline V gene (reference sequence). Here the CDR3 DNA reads TGTGCCAGCAGCTCCCCGCGGGACAGGGATGAAAAACTGTTTTTT. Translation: CASSSPRDRDEKLFF.

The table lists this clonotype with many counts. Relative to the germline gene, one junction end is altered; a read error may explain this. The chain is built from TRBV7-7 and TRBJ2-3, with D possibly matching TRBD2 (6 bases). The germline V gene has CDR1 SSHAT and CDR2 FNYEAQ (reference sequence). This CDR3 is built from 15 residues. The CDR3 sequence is CASSLDGRLQDTQYF. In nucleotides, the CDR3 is TGTGCTAGCAGCTTAGATGGGAGGTTGCAAGATACGCAGTATTTT.

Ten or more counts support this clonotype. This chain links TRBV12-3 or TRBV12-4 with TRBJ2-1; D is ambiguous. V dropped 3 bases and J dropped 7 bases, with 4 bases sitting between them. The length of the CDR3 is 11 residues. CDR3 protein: CASSLRNEQFF. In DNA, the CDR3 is TGTGCCAGCAGTTTGAGAAATGAGCAGTTCTTC.

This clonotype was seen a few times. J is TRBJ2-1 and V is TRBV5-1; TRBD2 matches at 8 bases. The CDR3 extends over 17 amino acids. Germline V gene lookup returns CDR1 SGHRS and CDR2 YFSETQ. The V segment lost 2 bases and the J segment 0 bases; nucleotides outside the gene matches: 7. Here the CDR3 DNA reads TGCGCCAGCAGCTTTGGACTAGCAATAAGCTCCTACAATGAGCAGTTCTTC. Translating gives CASSFGLAISSYNEQFF.

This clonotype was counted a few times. The CDR3 here is CASSFSTQSGGEQFF. CDR3 bases: TGTGCCAGCAGCTTCTCGACCCAGTCAGGTGGTGAGCAGTTCTTC. The V and J genes are TRBV11-2 and TRBJ2-1; D unclear. This CDR3 has 15 amino acids. The germline V gene has CDR1 SGHAT and CDR2 FQNNGV. Trimming shortened V by 3 bases and J by 9 bases, and 18 bases separated the two germline ends.

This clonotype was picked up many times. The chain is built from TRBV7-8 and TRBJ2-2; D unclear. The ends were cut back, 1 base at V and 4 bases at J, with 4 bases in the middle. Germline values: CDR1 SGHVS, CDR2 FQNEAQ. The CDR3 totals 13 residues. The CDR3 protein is CASSLDLTGELFF. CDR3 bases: TGTGCCAGCAGCTTAGACCTCACCGGGGAGCTGTTTTTT.

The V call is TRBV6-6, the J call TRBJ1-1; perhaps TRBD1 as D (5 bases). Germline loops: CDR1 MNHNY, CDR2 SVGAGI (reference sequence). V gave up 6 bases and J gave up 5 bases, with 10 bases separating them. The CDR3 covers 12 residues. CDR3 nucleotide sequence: TGTGCCAGCAGCAGAGACAGAACTGAAGCTTTCTTT. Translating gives CASSRDRTEAFF.

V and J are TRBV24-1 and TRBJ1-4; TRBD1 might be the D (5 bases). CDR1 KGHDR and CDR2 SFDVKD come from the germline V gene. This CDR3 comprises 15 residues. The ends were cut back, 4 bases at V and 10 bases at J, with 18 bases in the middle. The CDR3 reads CATSDSGGDAGKLFF. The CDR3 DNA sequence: TGTGCCACCAGTGACTCCGGGGGGGACGCGGGAAAACTGTTTTTT.

This CDR3 reads CASSSGLALNEQFF. The CDR3 nucleotides are TGTGCCAGCAGCTCCGGACTAGCTTTAAATGAGCAGTTCTTC. V usage is TRBV7-9 and J usage is TRBJ2-1; 8 bases are shared with TRBD2. CDR3 length: 14 amino acids. After removal of 4 bases from V and 7 bases from J, the junction contained 6 bases not matched to a gene. Germline assignment: CDR1 SEHNR and CDR2 FQNEAQ (reference sequence). The full variable domain, with the rest looked up from reference TRBV7-9 and TRBJ2-1, is DTGVSQNPRHKITKRGQNVTFRCDPISEHNRLYWYRQTLGQGPEFLTYFQNEAQLEKSRLLSDRFSAERPKGSFSTLEIQRTEQGDSAMYLCASSSGLALNEQFFGPGTRLTVL.

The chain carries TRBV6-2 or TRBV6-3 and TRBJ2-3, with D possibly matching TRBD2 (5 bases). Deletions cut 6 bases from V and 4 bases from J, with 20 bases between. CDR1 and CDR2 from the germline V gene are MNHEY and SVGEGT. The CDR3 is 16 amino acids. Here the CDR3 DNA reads TGTGCCAGCAGAAAACTCGGACTGCAAGGAGCAGATACGCAGTATTTT. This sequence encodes CASRKLGLQGADTQYF.

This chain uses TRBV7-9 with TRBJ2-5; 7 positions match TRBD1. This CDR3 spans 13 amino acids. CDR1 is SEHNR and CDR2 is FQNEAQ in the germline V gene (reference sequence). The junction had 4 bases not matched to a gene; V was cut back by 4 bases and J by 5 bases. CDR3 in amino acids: CASSSDREETQYF. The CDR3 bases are TGTGCCAGCAGCTCTGACAGGGAGGAGACCCAGTACTTC.

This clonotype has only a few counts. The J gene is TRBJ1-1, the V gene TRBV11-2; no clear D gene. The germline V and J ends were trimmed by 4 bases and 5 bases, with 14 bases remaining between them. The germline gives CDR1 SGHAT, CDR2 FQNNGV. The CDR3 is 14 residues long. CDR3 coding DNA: TGTGCCAGCAGCTCGATAGGGTTGACGACTGAAGCTTTCTTT. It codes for CASSSIGLTTEAFF.